This is a list of T cell receptor beta chains from one sample in a study of healthy donors' naive CD4 and CD8 T cells. TCRdb re-derived calls from the reads in MiXCR, one entry per CDR3 protein. The sample has about 180,000 distinct CDR3 sequences; 74% are singletons. The sample consisted of naive CD4+ and CD8+ T cells sorted from blood, pooled from several donors. All receptors come from a pool of human donors in good health; the sample pools cells from several healthy donors. CDR3s include the opening cysteine and the closing phenylalanine or tryptophan. A D gene is named only where the DNA matches it firmly. Only some rows state a clone size, as once, few, many or a class for expanded clones.

DNA: TGTGCCAGCAGCCAAGATGAGAGTAAATCAAGCACAGATACGCAGTATTTT
CDR3: CASSQDESKSSTDTQYF
D: .
size: .
J: TRBJ2-3
V: TRBV4-2

DNA: TGTGCCACCAGCAGAGATCCCAGTGGAAACACCATATATTTT
CDR3: CATSRDPSGNTIYF
D: .
size: .
J: TRBJ1-3
V: TRBV15

DNA: TGTGCCAGCAGCACAACCCGGACCCAAGAGACCCAGTACTTC
CDR3: CASSTTRTQETQYF
D: .
size: .
J: TRBJ2-5
V: TRBV27

DNA: TGTGCCAGCAGTTTAAAGGCCACGGGAGCCCTCCACTTT
CDR3: CASSLKATGALHF
D: .
size: .
J: TRBJ1-6
V: TRBV27

DNA: TGCAGTGGGTCTATGGGTAGCGGGAGTAGAGAGACCCAGTACTTC
CDR3: CSGSMGSGSRETQYF
D: TRBD2
size: .
J: TRBJ2-5
V: TRBV20-1

DNA: TGCAGCGCCCCGGGGCAGGGGATTTACAATGAGCAGTTCTTC
CDR3: CSAPGQGIYNEQFF
D: .
size: once
J: TRBJ2-1
V: TRBV29-1

DNA: TGTGCCAGCAGTCTGACAAGGGTGAACACTGAAGCTTTCTTT
CDR3: CASSLTRVNTEAFF
D: .
size: .
J: TRBJ1-1
V: TRBV6-5

DNA: TGTGCCAGCAGCGTCTCGCGACTGGGACAGCAAGAGACCCAGTACTTC
CDR3: CASSVSRLGQQETQYF
D: TRBD1
size: few
J: TRBJ2-5
V: TRBV13

DNA: TGTGCCTGGAGCGGGATCGGGGAGCTGTTTTTT
CDR3: CAWSGIGELFF
D: .
size: .
J: TRBJ2-2
V: TRBV30

DNA: TGTGCCAGCAGTTTAATTGGAGGGTCCGGGGAGCTGTTTTTT
CDR3: CASSLIGGSGELFF
D: .
size: .
J: TRBJ2-2
V: TRBV27

DNA: TGTGCCAGCAGTTACTCCCGACCCGTCCAAGAGACCCAGTACTTC
CDR3: CASSYSRPVQETQYF
D: .
size: .
J: TRBJ2-5
V: TRBV6-5

DNA: TGTGCCAGCAGCCCCGACTCGACATCGGGACAGCCCCGCGAGCAGTACTTC
CDR3: CASSPDSTSGQPREQYF
D: TRBD1
size: .
J: TRBJ2-7
V: TRBV11-2

DNA: TGTGCCAGCAGTTATAATAGGACGGACCGGGCCTACAATGAGCAGTTCTTC
CDR3: CASSYNRTDRAYNEQFF
D: .
size: .
J: TRBJ2-1
V: TRBV6-8

DNA: TGTGCCAGCAGTTACTTACCGGCGGCGGCAGACAGCAATGAGCAGTTCTTC
CDR3: CASSYLPAAADSNEQFF
D: .
size: .
J: TRBJ2-1
V: TRBV6-5

DNA: TGTGCCAGTACCCTGACAGGGGGCCATATGATATCTGAGCAGTTCTTC
CDR3: CASTLTGGHMISEQFF
D: TRBD1
size: .
J: TRBJ2-1
V: TRBV19

DNA: TGCGCCAGCAGCCAGGCATTCTTCGGGGCAGGCTACGAGCAGTACTTC
CDR3: CASSQAFFGAGYEQYF
D: .
size: .
J: TRBJ2-7
V: TRBV4-3

DNA: TGTGCCAGCAGTGAAGCACAGGTGAATCAGCCCCAGCATTTT
CDR3: CASSEAQVNQPQHF
D: .
size: .
J: TRBJ1-5
V: TRBV2

DNA: TGTGCCAGCAGTTACTCGAGTGGAAACACCATATATTTT
CDR3: CASSYSSGNTIYF
D: .
size: .
J: TRBJ1-3
V: TRBV6-6

DNA: TGTGCCAGCAGTTACGGGTCCACAGGTACGCAGTATTTT
CDR3: CASSYGSTGTQYF
D: .
size: .
J: TRBJ2-3
V: TRBV6-5

DNA: TGCAGCGCCGGACGGTTTGAAGCTTTCTTT
CDR3: CSAGRFEAFF
D: .
size: few
J: TRBJ1-1
V: TRBV29-1

DNA: TGTGCCACCCGGCCATATGAGGACGGCAAGGAGGACACAGATACGCAGTATTTT
CDR3: CATRPYEDGKEDTDTQYF
D: .
size: .
J: TRBJ2-3
V: TRBV24-1

DNA: TGTGCCAGCAGGGCGACTAGCGGGGGCACAGATACGCAGTATTTT
CDR3: CASRATSGGTDTQYF
D: TRBD2
size: .
J: TRBJ2-3
V: TRBV2

DNA: TGCGCCAGCAGCTTGACAGGGCGGGAAAACATTCAGTACTTC
CDR3: CASSLTGRENIQYF
D: .
size: .
J: TRBJ2-4
V: TRBV5-1

DNA: TGTGCCAGCAGTGAGGGGGCCCACTACGAGCAGTACTTC
CDR3: CASSEGAHYEQYF
D: TRBD1
size: .
J: TRBJ2-7
V: TRBV13

DNA: TGTGCCAGCAGCTTAGAGAGGACAGGGAGCACTGAAGCTTTCTTT
CDR3: CASSLERTGSTEAFF
D: TRBD1
size: .
J: TRBJ1-1
V: TRBV11-2

DNA: TGTGCCAGCAGTTTCCGGGGGCGCGGGACTGAAGCTTTCTTT
CDR3: CASSFRGRGTEAFF
D: .
size: few
J: TRBJ1-1
V: TRBV27

DNA: TGTGCCAGCTCACCCGGGGGCTCTGGGGCCAACGTCCTGACTTTC
CDR3: CASSPGGSGANVLTF
D: .
size: .
J: TRBJ2-6
V: TRBV18

DNA: TGCAGCTCAGGACAGGGTGTAGACACCTTC
CDR3: CSSGQGVDTF
D: TRBD1
size: .
J: TRBJ1-2
V: TRBV29-1

DNA: TGTGCCAGCAGTTACTCGCGGGACAATCAGCCCCAGCATTTT
CDR3: CASSYSRDNQPQHF
D: .
size: .
J: TRBJ1-5
V: TRBV6-5

DNA: TGCGCCAGCAGCTTGCCCCCAGGGACCTACGAGCAGTACTTC
CDR3: CASSLPPGTYEQYF
D: .
size: .
J: TRBJ2-7
V: TRBV5-1

DNA: TGTGCCAGTAGGCGGTCCTTCGGGGATCCTATAGCCAAAAACATTCAGTACTTC
CDR3: CASRRSFGDPIAKNIQYF
D: .
size: .
J: TRBJ2-4
V: TRBV19

DNA: TGTGCCAGCCGAGACGGACAGGGACGTAATGTGAGGGAGCAGTACTTC
CDR3: CASRDGQGRNVREQYF
D: TRBD1
size: .
J: TRBJ2-7
V: TRBV6-2/TRBV6-3

DNA: TGTGCCAGCAGTTCGCGGGACAGGGGAAGCAATCAGCCCCAGCATTTT
CDR3: CASSSRDRGSNQPQHF
D: TRBD1
size: .
J: TRBJ1-5
V: TRBV6-5

DNA: TGTGCCAGCAGAGAAGCCCCGACAGGGGACACTGAAGCTTTCTTT
CDR3: CASREAPTGDTEAFF
D: TRBD1
size: .
J: TRBJ1-1
V: TRBV2

DNA: TGCAGCGTTGGGGCCGGGACGCGGAACTACGAGCAGTACTTC
CDR3: CSVGAGTRNYEQYF
D: .
size: .
J: TRBJ2-7
V: TRBV29-1

DNA: TGTGCCAGCAGCCTGGGGACAGGGGCTAGCAATCAGCCCCAGCATTTT
CDR3: CASSLGTGASNQPQHF
D: TRBD1
size: .
J: TRBJ1-5
V: TRBV6-6

DNA: TGCGCCAGCAGCCCAATAAGCACAGATACGCAGTATTTT
CDR3: CASSPISTDTQYF
D: .
size: .
J: TRBJ2-3
V: TRBV5-1

DNA: TGCAGTGCTTCCTCGGACAGGGGATTCAATGAGCAGTTCTTC
CDR3: CSASSDRGFNEQFF
D: TRBD1
size: .
J: TRBJ2-1
V: TRBV20-1

DNA: TGCAGCGTTGAAGATAACAACGGGGGAGGCCATGGCTACACCTTC
CDR3: CSVEDNNGGGHGYTF
D: .
size: few
J: TRBJ1-2
V: TRBV29-1

DNA: TGTGCCAGCAGTTACTCAGGGACAGGGCCTGCGGGGGCCAACGTCCTGACTTTC
CDR3: CASSYSGTGPAGANVLTF
D: TRBD1
size: .
J: TRBJ2-6
V: TRBV6-5

DNA: TGTGCCAGCAGACGACAGGTCACAGATACGCAGTATTTT
CDR3: CASRRQVTDTQYF
D: .
size: .
J: TRBJ2-3
V: TRBV6-5

DNA: TGTGCCAGCAGCCCGCGGACGGTAGCTGAAGAGACCCAGTACTTC
CDR3: CASSPRTVAEETQYF
D: .
size: .
J: TRBJ2-5
V: TRBV11-1

DNA: TGTGCCACCAGTGATGCGGGGGGAATGAATGAGCAGTTCTTC
CDR3: CATSDAGGMNEQFF
D: TRBD2
size: few
J: TRBJ2-1
V: TRBV24-1

DNA: TGTGCCATCAGTGAGTCGGACGGACCCAATCAGCCCCAGCATTTT
CDR3: CAISESDGPNQPQHF
D: .
size: .
J: TRBJ1-5
V: TRBV10-3